The 5 T cell receptor beta chains listed next were all sequenced from one sample in a study of shared clonotypes between healthy human individuals. TCRdb's table, derived via immunoSEQ multiplex PCR, lists solely in-frame clones and lacks some. The sample yields 85,000 to 100,000 clones, 68% seen once. Sequencing used memory CD8+ T cells sorted from blood. The subset was: CD45RO+ cells pooled with CCR7-negative TemRA cells. The receptor source for this set is a young man in good health.

V usage is TRBV7-8 and J usage is TRBJ2-1, with 7 nucleotides matching TRBD2. V gave up 5 bases and J gave up 5 bases; unmatched junction bases: 9. The CDR3 extends over 15 amino acids. Per the germline V gene, CDR1 is SGHVS and CDR2 is FQNEAQ. CDR3 amino acids: CASSQTLAANNEQFF. CDR3 DNA: TGTGCCAGCAGCCAAACCCTAGCGGCAAACAATGAGCAGTTCTTC.

V and J are TRBV25-1 and TRBJ2-6; a weak D match, TRBD1 (5 bases). The CDR3 runs 18 residues. The germline V and J ends were trimmed by 4 bases and 5 bases, with 21 bases remaining between them. Germline V gene lookup returns CDR1 MGHDK and CDR2 SYGVNS. CDR3 DNA: TGTGCCAGCAGTGGGCTTTCAGACGGACAAAGTCGGGCCAACGTCCTGACTTTC. Its protein product is CASSGLSDGQSRANVLTF. Combining the CDR3 with reference TRBV25-1 and TRBJ2-6 gives the whole variable domain EADIYQTPRYLVIGTGKKITLECSQTMGHDKMYWYQQDPGMELHLIHYSYGVNSTEKGDLSSESTVSRIRTEHFPLTLESARPSHTSQYLCASSGLSDGQSRANVLTFGAGSRLTVL.

This chain connects TRBV28 to TRBJ2-7, with 11 bases identical to TRBD2. This CDR3 is built from 15 residues. V lost 6 bases and J lost 3; bases outside the gene matches: 7. Germline CDR1 reads MDHEN; CDR2 reads SYDVKM. As DNA, the CDR3 is TGTGCCAGCAGGGGGACTAGCGGCCTGATCTACGAGCAGTACTTC. It yields the protein CASRGTSGLIYEQYF.

This clone came up a few times. The genes are TRBV7-9 and TRBJ1-3; D is unresolved. The CDR3 runs 13 residues. The V gene lost 8 bases and the J gene lost 0 bases, with 8 bases spanning the gap. Germline-derived CDR1 and CDR2 are SEHNR and FQNEAQ (reference sequence). CDR3 bases: TGTGCCAGCGACCGGAGCTCTGGAAACACCATATATTTT. The encoded protein is CASDRSSGNTIYF.

The chain links TRBV5-1 to TRBJ2-1; 7 bases are a match to TRBD2. The CDR3 contains 14 residues. With 9 bases clipped from V and 2 bases from J, the junction kept 8 bases outside the gene matches. Germline V gene lookup returns CDR1 SGHRS and CDR2 YFSETQ. The CDR3 here is CATGSGGTYNEQFF. CDR3 nucleotides: TGCGCCACCGGGTCGGGGGGAACCTACAATGAGCAGTTCTTC.